Described below is a single T cell receptor beta chain sequence and its context. The antigen is undetermined. From 400 to 450 ng of RNA, a library with molecular barcoded alpha/delta and beta/gamma adaptors was made. TCRdb redid the calling of the reads with MiXCR, one entry per CDR3 protein. The data contain approximately 25,000 distinct CDR3 sequences, approximately 14% of them singletons. This specimen belongs to a study of read filtering for tumor transcriptome and immune sequencing. Across the whole study: DNase treatment preceded whole-transcriptome library preparation.

The CDR3 has 12 residues. V was shortened by 4 bases and J by 1 base, with 4 bases between the two germline ends. The V gene's germline CDR1 is SQVTM and CDR2 ANQGSEA. Overall study findings and caveats: Correlation between methods rose after single-read clonotypes were removed. The CD138-negative fraction was mixed bone marrow immune cells, not pure T cells.

This receptor was identified in a donor at least 40 years old with multiple myeloma. Material for sequencing was a population of CD138-negative cells sorted from bone marrow. The V gene is TRBV29-1, the J gene TRBJ2-2; D not certain. The CDR3 DNA follows: TGCAGCGTTGTAGTGAACACCGGGGAGCTGTTTTTT. As protein: CSVVVNTGELFF.